This note documents a single T cell receptor (beta chain) sequence. As yet, its antigen is unknown. The record originates from a study of long-term antiretroviral therapy in people with HIV. A v3.0 immunoSEQ assay was performed at survey level. Method: immunoSEQ multiplex PCR; TCRdb's copy keeps in-frame clones and lacks some. The sample lists tens of thousands of clones; less than 90% were seen once. The study's findings and limits: Controls had broader CDR3 length ranges than HIV repertoires did. Clonal populations expanded prior to ART predominated within the repertoire at all time points.

Germline CDR1 reads SGHTS; CDR2 reads YDEGEE. Between the trimmed V and J ends, which lost 2 bases and 7 bases, there was a span of 9 bases. The CDR3 extends over 12 amino acids. There were no participants with HIV treated outside the United States. The sequences come from unsorted PBMCs, collected 1.2 years after starting antiretroviral therapy. The J gene is TRBJ2-5, the V gene TRBV5-8; D is undetermined. This clonotype was sampled from a woman aged 50 to 60 with HIV. The CDR3 DNA sequence: TGTGCCAGCAGCTTACGCAGAGGGACCCAGTACTTC. Protein sequence: CASSLRRGTQYF.